This T cell receptor beta chain was recorded in a study of OX40 agonist ivuxolimab in advanced cancers. At the level of the whole study: Ivuxolimab was a fully human IgG2 agonistic monoclonal antibody targeting the costimulatory receptor OX40 (CD134). Intravenous ivuxolimab was administered to patients every 2 weeks at six dose levels: 0.01, 0.1, 0.3, 1.5, 3 and 10 mg/kg. Of the 52 patients in dose escalation, around 20 had hepatocellular carcinoma, around 15 had melanoma, 9 had renal cell carcinoma and 9 had head and neck cancer. In the dose-escalation cohort, roughly four fifths of patients were male, and the mean age was approximately 64 years, with a range of 23 to 79. Prior anti-PD-1, anti-PD-L1 or anti-CTLA-4 therapy was permitted, and approximately 41% of dose-escalation patients had received checkpoint inhibitors. Three dose-escalation patients achieved partial responses, one with hepatocellular carcinoma and two with cutaneous melanoma. Peripheral TCRbeta sequencing was intended to test whether TCR sequence diversity was altered and clonal T-cell expansion was caused by ivuxolimab. The paper describes the monotherapy dose-escalation part (N = 52 patients) of the phase I trial of ivuxolimab. The investigation overall reported the following: At doses of 0.1 to 3.0 mg/kg, clonal expansion of both CD4+ and CD8+ blood T cells was observed from baseline to week 6. On average, CD8+ T cells showed more expanded clones than CD4+ T cells after ivuxolimab. Antigen specificity was not determined for the clonally expanded peripheral T cells. In the 0.1-3.0 mg/kg groups, partial responders were among the patients with the lowest normalized peripheral clonal expansion, particularly in CD8+ T cells. Low levels of normalized T-cell clonal expansion were also seen in some patients who did not respond.

A word on this clone: The antigen it recognizes is unknown. It has no much larger one-base neighbor in the sample; base qualities were not kept.

The germline V gene sets CDR1 to MDHEN and CDR2 to SYDVKM. Its CDR3 holds 14 amino acids, cysteine through phenylalanine. Only the CDR3 DNA stays, 42 bases, in frame from base 1. Trimming removed 6 bases from V and 8 bases from J, leaving 19 bases between the germline ends. For sequencing of the TCRbeta CDR3 region, genomic DNA was extracted from the sorted cells. The immunoSEQ Assay was used for sequencing of TCRbeta CDR3 regions. The immuneACCESS repertoire file appears here via TCRdb, limited to in-frame rearrangements. These files lack a portion of the clones; in checked studies, under half of the deficit traces to unresolved V genes, and the cause of the others is not known. This sample holds around 92,000 clones; around 94% were observed only once. The ten largest clones take up over 0.2% of the sample. The trial excluded patients who had a history of autoimmune disease or who were on systemic immunosuppression. Peripheral blood for TCR sequencing was collected from all dose cohorts at baseline, on cycle 4 day 1, and on cycle 7 day 1. The samples were taken from a phase I, first-in-human, multicenter, open-label dose-escalation trial of ivuxolimab. Adults with locally advanced or metastatic head and neck squamous cell, hepatocellular, melanoma or renal cell carcinoma were enrolled in the trial. Before TCR sequencing, CD4+ T cells and CD8+ T cells from peripheral blood were sorted into separate populations.

The receptor comes from an adult with an advanced solid tumor such as melanoma, head and neck, liver or kidney cancer. This sample comprised CD4+ or CD8+ T cells sorted from blood, obtained in a trial of the OX40 agonist ivuxolimab. Recombination linked TRBV28 to TRBJ1-2; a tentative D match to TRBD1 spans 6 bases. The bases read TGTGCCAGCAGCGAACGGGACACAGTGAGAGGCTACACCTTC. Translated, it gives CASSERDTVRGYTF.